This TCR beta chain was recovered during a study of PD-1 blockade in classical Hodgkin lymphoma. Relapses following autologous stem cell transplantation were seen in all patients, with brentuximab vedotin exposure varying. Clones were read by immunoSEQ multiplex PCR, and TCRdb kept only the in-frame ones, dropping some. This sample has 15,000 to 20,000 clones, with 82% found just once. The count of this clone is one. Its antigen is undetermined. Findings of the study overall: What drove the repertoire differences, possibly disease activity or prior therapy, has not been defined. When set against healthy donors, newly diagnosed patients were reported to show lower baseline TCR diversity.

From germline, CDR1 is SGHTA and CDR2 FQGTGA. The V gene end was trimmed by 2 bases and the J gene end by 5 bases; junction bases not matched to a gene: 5. The CDR3 runs 15 residues. This sequence joins TRBV7-3 and TRBJ2-5; 10 bases match TRBD2. This sequence was found in a human donor with classical Hodgkin lymphoma. The sequencing here drew on peripheral blood mononuclear cells (PBMCs), taken before the second cycle of nivolumab. The CDR3 sequence is CASSLGSGGAETQYF. CDR3 in DNA: TGTGCCAGCAGCTTAGGCAGCGGGGGGGCCGAGACCCAGTACTTC. Filled out from reference TRBV7-3 and TRBJ2-5, the complete variable domain reads GAGVSQTPSNKVTEKGKYVELRCDPISGHTALYWYRQSLGQGPEFLIYFQGTGAADDSGLPNDRFFAVRPEGSVSTLKIQRTERGDSAVYLCASSLGSGGAETQYFGPGTRLLVL.